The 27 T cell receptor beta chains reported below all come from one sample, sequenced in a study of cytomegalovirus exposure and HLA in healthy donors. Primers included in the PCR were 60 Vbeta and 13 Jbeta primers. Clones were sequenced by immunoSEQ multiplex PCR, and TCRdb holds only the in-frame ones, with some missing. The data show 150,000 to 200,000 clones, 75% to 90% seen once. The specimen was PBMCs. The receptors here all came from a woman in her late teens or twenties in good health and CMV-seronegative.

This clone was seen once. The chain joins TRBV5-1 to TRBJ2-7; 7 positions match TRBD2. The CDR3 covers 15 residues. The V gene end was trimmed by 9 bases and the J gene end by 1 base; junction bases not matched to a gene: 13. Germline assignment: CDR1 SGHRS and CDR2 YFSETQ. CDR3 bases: TGCGCCACCTCCCGGGAGGATACCGGATCCTACGAGCAGTACTTC. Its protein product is CATSREDTGSYEQYF.

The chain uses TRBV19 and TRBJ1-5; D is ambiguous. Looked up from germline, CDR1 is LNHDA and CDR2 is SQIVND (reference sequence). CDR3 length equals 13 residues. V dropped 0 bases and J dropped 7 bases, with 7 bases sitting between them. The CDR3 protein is CASSIDGDQPQHF. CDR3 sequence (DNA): TGTGCCAGTAGTATAGATGGAGACCAGCCCCAGCATTTT.

The CDR3 DNA follows: TGTGCCAGCAGGGACAGGGGGAACACCGGGGAGCTGTTTTTT. As protein: CASRDRGNTGELFF. This sequence joins TRBV27 and TRBJ2-2; 9 bases fit TRBD1. V lost 6 bases and J lost 1; bases outside the gene matches: 0. The CDR3 contains 14 residues. The germline CDR1 and CDR2 sequences are MNHEY and SMNVEV (reference sequence).

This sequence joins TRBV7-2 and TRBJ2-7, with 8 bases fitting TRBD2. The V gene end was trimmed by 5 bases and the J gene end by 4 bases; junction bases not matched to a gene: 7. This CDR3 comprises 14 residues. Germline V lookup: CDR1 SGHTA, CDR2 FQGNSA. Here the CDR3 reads CASSPSGSVYEQYF. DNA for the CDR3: TGTGCCAGCAGCCCGAGCGGGAGCGTTTACGAGCAGTACTTC. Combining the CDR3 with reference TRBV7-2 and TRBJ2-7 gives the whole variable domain GAGVSQSPSNKVTEKGKDVELRCDPISGHTALYWYRQSLGQGLEFLIYFQGNSAPDKSGLPSDRFSAERTGGSVSTLTIQRTQQEDSAVYLCASSPSGSVYEQYFGPGTRLTVT.

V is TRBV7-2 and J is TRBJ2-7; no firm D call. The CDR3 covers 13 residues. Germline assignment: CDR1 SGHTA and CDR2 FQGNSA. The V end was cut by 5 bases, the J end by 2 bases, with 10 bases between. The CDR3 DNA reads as TGTGCCAGCAGCGAAGACATGGCCTACGAGCAGTACTTC. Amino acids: CASSEDMAYEQYF. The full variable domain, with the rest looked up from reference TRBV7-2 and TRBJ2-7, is GAGVSQSPSNKVTEKGKDVELRCDPISGHTALYWYRQSLGQGLEFLIYFQGNSAPDKSGLPSDRFSAERTGGSVSTLTIQRTQQEDSAVYLCASSEDMAYEQYFGPGTRLTVT.

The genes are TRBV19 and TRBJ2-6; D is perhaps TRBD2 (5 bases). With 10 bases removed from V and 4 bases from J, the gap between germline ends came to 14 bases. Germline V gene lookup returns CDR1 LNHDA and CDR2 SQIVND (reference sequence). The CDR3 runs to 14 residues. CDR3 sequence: CATLPGGGANVLTF. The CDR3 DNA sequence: TGTGCCACTTTACCGGGCGGGGGGGCCAACGTCCTGACTTTC.

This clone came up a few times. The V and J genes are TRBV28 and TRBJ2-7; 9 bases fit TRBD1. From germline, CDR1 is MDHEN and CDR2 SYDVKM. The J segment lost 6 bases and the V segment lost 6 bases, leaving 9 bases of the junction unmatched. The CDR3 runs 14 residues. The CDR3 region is CASRRDREQGEQYF. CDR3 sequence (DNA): TGTGCCAGCAGACGGGACAGGGAACAGGGCGAGCAGTACTTC.

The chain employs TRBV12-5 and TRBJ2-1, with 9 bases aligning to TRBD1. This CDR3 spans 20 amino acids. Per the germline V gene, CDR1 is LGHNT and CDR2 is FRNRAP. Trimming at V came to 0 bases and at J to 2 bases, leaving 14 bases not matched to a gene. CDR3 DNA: TGTGCTAGTGGTTTGGTACAGGGGGGTTGGGGACAGGGCGCCTACAATGAGCAGTTCTTC. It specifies CASGLVQGGWGQGAYNEQFF.

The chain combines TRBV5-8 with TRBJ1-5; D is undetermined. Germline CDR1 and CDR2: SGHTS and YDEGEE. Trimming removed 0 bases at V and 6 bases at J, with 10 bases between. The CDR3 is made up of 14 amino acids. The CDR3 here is CASSLGHLFQPQHF. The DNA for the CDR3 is TGTGCCAGCAGCTTGGGACATTTATTTCAGCCCCAGCATTTT.

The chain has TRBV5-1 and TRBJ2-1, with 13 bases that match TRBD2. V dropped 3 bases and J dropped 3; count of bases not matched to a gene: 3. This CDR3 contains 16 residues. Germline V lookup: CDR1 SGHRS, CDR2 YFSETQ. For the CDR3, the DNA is TGCGCCAGCAGCTCCGGGACTAGCGGGAACTACAATGAGCAGTTCTTC. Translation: CASSSGTSGNYNEQFF.

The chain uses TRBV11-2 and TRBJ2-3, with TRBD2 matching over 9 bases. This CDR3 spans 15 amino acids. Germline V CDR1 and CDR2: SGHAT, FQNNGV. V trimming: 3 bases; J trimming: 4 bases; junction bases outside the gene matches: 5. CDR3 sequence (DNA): TGTGCCAGCAGCTTGGGTAGCGGGAGTCCAGATACGCAGTATTTT. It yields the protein CASSLGSGSPDTQYF. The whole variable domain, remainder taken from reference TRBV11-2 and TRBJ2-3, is EAGVAQSPRYKIIEKRQSVAFWCNPISGHATLYWYQQILGQGPKLLIQFQNNGVVDDSQLPKDRFSAERLKGVDSTLKIQPAKLEDSAVYLCASSLGSGSPDTQYFGPGTRLTVL.

CDR3 DNA sequence: TGCAGCGTTGAAATGAGGGCCCTTGGCTACACCTTC. Its protein product is CSVEMRALGYTF. This chain links TRBV29-1 with TRBJ1-2; D gene unclear. This CDR3 spans 12 amino acids. The V gene's germline CDR1 is SQVTM and CDR2 ANQGSEA. V shed 2 bases and J shed 7 bases, with 11 bases lying between them.

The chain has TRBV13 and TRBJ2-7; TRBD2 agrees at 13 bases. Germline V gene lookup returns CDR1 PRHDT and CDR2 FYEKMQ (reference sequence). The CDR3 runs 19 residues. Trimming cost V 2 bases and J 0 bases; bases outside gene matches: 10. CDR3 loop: CASSLRLAGGLPGSYEQYF. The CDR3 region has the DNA TGTGCCAGCAGCTTAAGACTAGCGGGGGGCCTCCCCGGCTCCTACGAGCAGTACTTC.

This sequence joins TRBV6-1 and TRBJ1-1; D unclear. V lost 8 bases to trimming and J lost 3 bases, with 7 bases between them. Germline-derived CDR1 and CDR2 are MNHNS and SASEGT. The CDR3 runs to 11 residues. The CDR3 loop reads CASASYTEAFF. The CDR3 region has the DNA TGTGCCAGCGCGAGCTACACTGAAGCTTTCTTT.

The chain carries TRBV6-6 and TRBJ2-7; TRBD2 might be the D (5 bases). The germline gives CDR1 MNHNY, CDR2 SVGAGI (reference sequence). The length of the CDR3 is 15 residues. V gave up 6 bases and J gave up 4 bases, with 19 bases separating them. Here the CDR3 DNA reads TGTGCCAGCAGCCGAGGACTCAGTCGGGGATACGAGCAGTACTTC. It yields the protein CASSRGLSRGYEQYF.

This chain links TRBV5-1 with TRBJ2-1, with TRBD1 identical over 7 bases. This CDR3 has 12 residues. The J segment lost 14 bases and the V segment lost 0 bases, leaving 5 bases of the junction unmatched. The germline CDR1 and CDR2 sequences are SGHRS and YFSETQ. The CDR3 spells CASSLAGQGEFF. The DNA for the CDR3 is TGCGCCAGCAGCTTGGCCGGTCAGGGGGAGTTCTTC.

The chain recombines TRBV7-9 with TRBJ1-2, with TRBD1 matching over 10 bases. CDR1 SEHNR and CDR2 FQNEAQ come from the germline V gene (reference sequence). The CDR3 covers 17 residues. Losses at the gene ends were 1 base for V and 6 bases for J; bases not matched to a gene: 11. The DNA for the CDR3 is TGTGCCAGCAGCTTAGTTGGGACAGGGGTTTTGTTGGATGGCTACACCTTC. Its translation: CASSLVGTGVLLDGYTF.

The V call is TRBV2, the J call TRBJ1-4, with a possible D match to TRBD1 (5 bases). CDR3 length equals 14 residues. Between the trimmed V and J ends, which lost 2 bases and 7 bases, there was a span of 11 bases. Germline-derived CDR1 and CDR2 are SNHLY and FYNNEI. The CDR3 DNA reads TGTGCCAGCAGTGAACTCGGGGGAGGTGAAAAACTGTTTTTT. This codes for CASSELGGGEKLFF.

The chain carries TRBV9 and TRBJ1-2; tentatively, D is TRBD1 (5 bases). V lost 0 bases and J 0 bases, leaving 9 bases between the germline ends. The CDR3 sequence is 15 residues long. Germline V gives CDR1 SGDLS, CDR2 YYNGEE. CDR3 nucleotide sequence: TGTGCCAGCAGCGTAGATCAGGGAACTAACTATGGCTACACCTTC. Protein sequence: CASSVDQGTNYGYTF.

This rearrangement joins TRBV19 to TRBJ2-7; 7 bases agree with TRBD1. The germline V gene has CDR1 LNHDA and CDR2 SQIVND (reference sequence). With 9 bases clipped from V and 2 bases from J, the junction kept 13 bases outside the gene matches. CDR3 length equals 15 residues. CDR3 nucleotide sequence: TGTGCCAGCCGACAGGGCACCCCTTCAACCTACGAGCAGTACTTC. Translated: CASRQGTPSTYEQYF.

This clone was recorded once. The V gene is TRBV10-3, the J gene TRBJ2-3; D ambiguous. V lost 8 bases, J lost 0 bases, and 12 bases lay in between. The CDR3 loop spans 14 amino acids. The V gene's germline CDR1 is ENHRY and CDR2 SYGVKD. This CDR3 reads CAIGSPSSTDTQYF. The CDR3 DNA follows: TGTGCCATCGGCTCACCCTCTAGCACAGATACGCAGTATTTT.

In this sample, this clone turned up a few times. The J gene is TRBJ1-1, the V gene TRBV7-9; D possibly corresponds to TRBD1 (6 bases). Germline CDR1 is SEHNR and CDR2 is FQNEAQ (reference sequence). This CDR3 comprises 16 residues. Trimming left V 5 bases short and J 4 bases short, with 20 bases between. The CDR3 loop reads CASSPGVGGGGTEAFF. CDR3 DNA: TGTGCCAGCAGCCCTGGTGTAGGAGGGGGGGGCACTGAAGCTTTCTTT.

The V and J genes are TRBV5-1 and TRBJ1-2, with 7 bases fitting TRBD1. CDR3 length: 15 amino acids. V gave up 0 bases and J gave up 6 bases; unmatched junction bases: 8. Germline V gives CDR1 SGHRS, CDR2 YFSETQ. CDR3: CASSLATPDRDGYTF. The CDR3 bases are TGCGCCAGCAGCTTGGCCACGCCCGACAGGGATGGCTACACCTTC.

The CDR3 sequence is CASSTTGGDTEAFF. CDR3 nucleotide sequence: TGTGCCAGCAGCACAACAGGGGGGGACACTGAAGCTTTCTTT. The gene calls are TRBV6-6 and TRBJ1-1; 8 nucleotides match TRBD1. The CDR3 contains 14 residues. J gave up 3 bases and V 6 bases, and 6 bases lay outside the gene matches. In germline, CDR1 is MNHNY, CDR2 SVGAGI (reference sequence).

CDR3 bases: TGTGCCAGCAGCGTAGATTATAGGAGTCATTCACCCCTCCACTTT. Translation: CASSVDYRSHSPLHF. The chain is built from TRBV9 and TRBJ1-6; D is unclear. Germline V gene lookup returns CDR1 SGDLS and CDR2 YYNGEE. Trimming shortened V by 0 bases and J by 8 bases, and 12 bases separated the two germline ends. The CDR3 extends over 15 amino acids.

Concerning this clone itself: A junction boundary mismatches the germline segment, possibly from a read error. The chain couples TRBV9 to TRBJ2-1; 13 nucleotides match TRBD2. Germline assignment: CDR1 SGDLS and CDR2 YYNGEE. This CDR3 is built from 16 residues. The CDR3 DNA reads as TGTGCCAGCAGCGTAGGGACTAGCGGGAGCAACAATGGGCAGTTCTTC. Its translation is CASSVGTSGSNNGQFF.

This CDR3 is CASSLSGGGEPYEQYF. In DNA, the CDR3 is TGTGCCAGCAGTTTATCGGGAGGGGGGGAGCCCTACGAGCAGTACTTC. The V and J genes are TRBV27 and TRBJ2-7, with D possibly TRBD2 on 7 matching bases. Germline V gene data show CDR1 as MNHEY and CDR2 as SMNVEV (reference sequence). This CDR3 has 16 residues. V gave up 0 bases and J gave up 2 bases, with 14 bases separating them.